This T cell receptor beta chain was identified in a study of T cells in Graves' hyperthyroidism and ophthalmopathy. Study outcomes and limitations: Blood samples included most of the expanded thyroid clonotypes exceeding 0.001. Ophthalmopathy could be told apart from stable hyperthyroidism with a 13 V-J model.

Diagnostic decisions used clinical symptoms, serum thyroxine and TRAb, thyroid ultrasound and orbital computed tomography. Amplification of TCR beta CDR3 regions was performed using RNA transcripts as template. First-round RT-PCR with HTBI primers amplified the TCR CDR3 region. TCRdb reprocessed the multiplex PCR reads with MiXCR, giving one entry per CDR3 protein. This table has around 360,000 distinct CDR3 sequences, over 12% appearing once. This clonotype was found many times. Its target is not known. Germline V gene data show CDR1 as SGHAT and CDR2 as FQNNGV. V lost 8 bases, J lost 7 bases, and 14 bases lay in between. The length of the CDR3 is 13 residues.

Sequencing was carried out using blood. This clonotype was obtained from a woman between 55 and 75 years old with Graves' ophthalmopathy. The chain employs TRBV11-2 and TRBJ2-2, with no clear D. The CDR3 nucleotides read TGTGCCAGCTCACAAGGTTGGGGCGGGGAGCTGTTTTTT. Residues: CASSQGWGGELFF.